These T cell receptor beta chains were read from a single sample in a study of technical replicates of blood from a few donors. The method was immunoSEQ multiplex PCR; TCRdb's version includes in-frame clones alone and lacks a portion of them. The sample holds under 90,000 clones, 93% seen once. The specimen sequenced was T cells isolated from PBMCs. These receptors came from a human donor in good health. Both conserved end residues are part of each CDR3. Each record gives: D gene, clone size, J gene, V gene, CDR3 DNA, CDR3 protein. The D gene is left open where the match is weak. The size field is filled for only some rows; it gives once, few, many or a size class.

TRBD2 | - | TRBJ2-7 | TRBV27 | TGTGCCAGCAGTGAATCTAAGGGAGGGCCAACCGACGAGCAGTACTTC | CASSESKGGPTDEQYF
- | - | TRBJ1-2 | TRBV27 | TGTGCCAGCAGTTTATCCAGGGTGGCCAACTATGGCTACACCTTC | CASSLSRVANYGYTF
- | - | TRBJ2-4 | TRBV6-1 | TGTGCCAGCAGTGACTCGATATTCCGGGACATTCAGTACTTC | CASSDSIFRDIQYF
TRBD1 | - | TRBJ1-2 | TRBV6-1 | TGTGCCAGCAGTGAAAGGGGACAGACCTATGGCTACACCTTC | CASSERGQTYGYTF
TRBD1 | once | TRBJ1-6 | TRBV14 | TGTGCCAGCAGCCTTCAGACAGGGGGCGATAATTCACCCCTCCACTTT | CASSLQTGGDNSPLHF
- | - | TRBJ2-3 | TRBV25-1 | TGTGCCAGCAGTGCTGAGACAGTCGTGGATACGCAGTATTTT | CASSAETVVDTQYF
TRBD1 | - | TRBJ1-1 | TRBV4-1 | TGCGCCAGCAGCCAACCGGGACAGGGCATGAACACTGAAGCTTTCTTT | CASSQPGQGMNTEAFF
TRBD2 | - | TRBJ2-5 | TRBV6-5 | TGTGCCAGCAGCCGGGGGGGCGAGACCCAGTACTTC | CASSRGGETQYF
TRBD1 | - | TRBJ2-3 | TRBV29-1 | TGCAGCGTTGAAGGGACAGGGGTCGACACAGATACGCAGTATTTT | CSVEGTGVDTDTQYF
TRBD1 | - | TRBJ1-2 | TRBV19 | TGTGCCAGTAGAGGACAGGGGGCGCAAGGCTACACCTTC | CASRGQGAQGYTF
- | - | TRBJ2-1 | TRBV19 | TGTGCCAGTGGCCCAGGGTCGACCAATGAGCAGTTCTTC | CASGPGSTNEQFF
- | once | TRBJ1-2 | TRBV30 | TGTGCCTGGAGTGTACTAGGGCGCTTCGAGGTCTGCACCTTC | CAWSVLGRFEVCTF
- | - | TRBJ2-7 | TRBV28 | TGTGCCAGCTCAAACGACGGACGGGGAGGTTCCACGTACTCCTACGAGCAGTACTTC | CASSNDGRGGSTYSYEQYF
TRBD1 | - | TRBJ2-2 | TRBV11-2 | TGTGCCAGCAGCTCCCGAACATATGACAGGGGAGTAGCCGGGGAGCTGTTTTTT | CASSSRTYDRGVAGELFF
TRBD1 | once | TRBJ1-3 | TRBV7-9 | TGTGCCAGCAGCCTACGACAGGGAGGCCTCACCATATATTTT | CASSLRQGGLTIYF
TRBD2 | - | TRBJ2-5 | TRBV11-1 | TGTGCCAGCAGCTTAACTAGCGGGGGGGCCTTGGAGACCCAGTACTTC | CASSLTSGGALETQYF